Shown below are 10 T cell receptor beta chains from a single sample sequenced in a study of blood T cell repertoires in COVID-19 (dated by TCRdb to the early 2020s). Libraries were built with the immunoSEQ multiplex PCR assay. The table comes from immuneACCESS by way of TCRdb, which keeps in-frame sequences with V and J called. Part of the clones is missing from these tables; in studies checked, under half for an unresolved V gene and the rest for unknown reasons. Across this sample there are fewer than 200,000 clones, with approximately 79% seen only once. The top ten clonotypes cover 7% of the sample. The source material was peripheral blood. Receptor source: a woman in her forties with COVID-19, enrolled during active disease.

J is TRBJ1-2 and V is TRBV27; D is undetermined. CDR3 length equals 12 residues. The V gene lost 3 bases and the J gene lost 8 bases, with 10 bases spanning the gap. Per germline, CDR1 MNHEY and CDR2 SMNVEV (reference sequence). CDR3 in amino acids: CASSFGGSGYTF. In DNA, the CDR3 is TGTGCCAGCAGTTTTGGAGGGAGCGGCTACACCTTC.

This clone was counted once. Here the CDR3 reads CASSLFGARRQQFF. CDR3 nucleotides: TGTGCCAGCAGCTTATTCGGTGCAAGGAGACAGCAGTTCTTC. The rearrangement uses TRBV13 and TRBJ2-1; no clear D. The V and J ends lost 2 bases and 11 bases respectively, with 16 bases between them. This CDR3 is 14 amino acids long. Germline values: CDR1 PRHDT, CDR2 FYEKMQ (reference sequence). Full variable domain (remainder filled in from reference TRBV13 and TRBJ2-1): AAGVIQSPRHLIKEKRETATLKCYPIPRHDTVYWYQQGPGQDPQFLISFYEKMQSDKGSIPDRFSAQQFSDYHSELNMSSLELGDSALYFCASSLFGARRQQFFGPGTRLTVL.

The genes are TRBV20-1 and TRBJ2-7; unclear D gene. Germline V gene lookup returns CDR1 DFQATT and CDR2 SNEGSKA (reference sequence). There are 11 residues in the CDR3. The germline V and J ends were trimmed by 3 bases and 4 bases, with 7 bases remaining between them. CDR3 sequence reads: CSASQTYEQYF. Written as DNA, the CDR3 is TGCAGTGCTAGTCAGACATACGAGCAGTACTTC.

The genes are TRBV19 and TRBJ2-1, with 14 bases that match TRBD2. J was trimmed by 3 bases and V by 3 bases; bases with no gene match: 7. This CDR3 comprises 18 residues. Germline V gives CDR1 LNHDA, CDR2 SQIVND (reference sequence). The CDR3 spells CASSMGGTSGSIYNEQFF. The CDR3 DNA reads TGTGCCAGTAGTATGGGCGGGACTAGCGGGAGTATCTACAATGAGCAGTTCTTC.

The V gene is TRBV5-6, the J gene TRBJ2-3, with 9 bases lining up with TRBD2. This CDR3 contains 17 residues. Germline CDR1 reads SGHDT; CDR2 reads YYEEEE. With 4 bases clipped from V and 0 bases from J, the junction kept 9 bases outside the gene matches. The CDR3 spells CASSGGSGTSSTDTQYF. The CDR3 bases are TGTGCCAGCAGCGGAGGATCCGGGACTAGCAGCACAGATACGCAGTATTTT.

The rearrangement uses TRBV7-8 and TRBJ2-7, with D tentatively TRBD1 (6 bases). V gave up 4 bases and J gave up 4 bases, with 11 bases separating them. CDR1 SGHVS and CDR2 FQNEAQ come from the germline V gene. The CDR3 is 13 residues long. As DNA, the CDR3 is TGTGCCAGCAGCTCCTCCAGGGGTTACGAGCAGTACTTC. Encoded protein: CASSSSRGYEQYF. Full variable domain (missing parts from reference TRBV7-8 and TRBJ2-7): GAGVSQSPRYKVAKRGQDVALRCDPISGHVSLFWYQQALGQGPEFLTYFQNEAQLDKSGLPSDRFFAERPEGSVSTLKIQRTQQEDSAVYLCASSSSRGYEQYFGPGTRLTVT.

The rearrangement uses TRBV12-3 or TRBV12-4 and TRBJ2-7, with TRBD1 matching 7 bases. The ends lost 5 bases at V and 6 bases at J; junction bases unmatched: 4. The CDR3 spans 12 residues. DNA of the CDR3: TGTGCCAGCAGTGCGACAGGGTCCGAGCAGTACGTC. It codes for CASSATGSEQYV.

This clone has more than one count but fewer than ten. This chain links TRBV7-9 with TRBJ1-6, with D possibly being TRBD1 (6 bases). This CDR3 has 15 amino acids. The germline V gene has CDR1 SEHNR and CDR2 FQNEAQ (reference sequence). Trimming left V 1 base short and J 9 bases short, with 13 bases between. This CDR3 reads CASSLEEQGGSPLHF. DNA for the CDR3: TGTGCCAGCAGCTTAGAGGAACAGGGTGGTTCACCCCTCCACTTT.

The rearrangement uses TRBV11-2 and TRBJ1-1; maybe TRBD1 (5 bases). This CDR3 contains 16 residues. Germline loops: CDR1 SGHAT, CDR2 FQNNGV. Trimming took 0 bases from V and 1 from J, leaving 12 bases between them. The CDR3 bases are TGTGCCAGCAGCTTAGATCACGGGGGGAGGAACACTGAAGCTTTCTTT. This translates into CASSLDHGGRNTEAFF. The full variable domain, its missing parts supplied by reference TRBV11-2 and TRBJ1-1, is EAGVAQSPRYKIIEKRQSVAFWCNPISGHATLYWYQQILGQGPKLLIQFQNNGVVDDSQLPKDRFSAERLKGVDSTLKIQPAKLEDSAVYLCASSLDHGGRNTEAFFGQGTRLTVV.

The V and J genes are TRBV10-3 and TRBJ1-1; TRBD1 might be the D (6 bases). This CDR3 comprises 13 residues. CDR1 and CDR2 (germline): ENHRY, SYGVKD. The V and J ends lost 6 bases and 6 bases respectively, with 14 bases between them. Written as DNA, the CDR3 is TGTGCCATCAGCCACAGGGTCGGCGCTGAAGCTTTCTTT. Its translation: CAISHRVGAEAFF.